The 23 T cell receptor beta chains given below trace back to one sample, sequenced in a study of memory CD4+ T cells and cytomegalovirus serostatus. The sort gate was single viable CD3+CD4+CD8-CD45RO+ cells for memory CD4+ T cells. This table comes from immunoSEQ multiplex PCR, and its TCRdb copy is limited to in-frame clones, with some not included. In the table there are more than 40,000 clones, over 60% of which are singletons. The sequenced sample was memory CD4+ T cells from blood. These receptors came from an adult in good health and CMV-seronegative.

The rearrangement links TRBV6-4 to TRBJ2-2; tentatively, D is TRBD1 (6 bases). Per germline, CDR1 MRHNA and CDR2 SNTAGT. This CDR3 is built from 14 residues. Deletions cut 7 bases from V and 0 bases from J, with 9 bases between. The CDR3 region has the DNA TGTGCCAGCAAACAGGGCTCGAACACCGGGGAGCTGTTTTTT. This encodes CASKQGSNTGELFF.

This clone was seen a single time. As DNA, the CDR3 is TGTGCCTGGAGGGATCAAGGGGGGTCGCAGTACTTC. Amino acid sequence: CAWRDQGGSQYF. This chain links TRBV30 with TRBJ2-7; D possibly matches TRBD1 or TRBD2 (6 bases each). Germline loops: CDR1 GTSNPN, CDR2 SVGIG (reference sequence). CDR3 length: 12 amino acids. Trimming took 3 bases from V and 9 from J, leaving 15 bases between them.

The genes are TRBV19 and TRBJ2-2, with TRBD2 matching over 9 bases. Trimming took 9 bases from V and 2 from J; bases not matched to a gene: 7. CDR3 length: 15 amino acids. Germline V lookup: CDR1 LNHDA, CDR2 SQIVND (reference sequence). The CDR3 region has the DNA TGTGCCAGCGCCCCGGGACTAGCAAACACCGGGGAGCTGTTTTTT. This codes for CASAPGLANTGELFF. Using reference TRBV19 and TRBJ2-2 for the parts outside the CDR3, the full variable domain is DGGITQSPKYLFRKEGQNVTLSCEQNLNHDAMYWYRQDPGQGLRLIYYSQIVNDFQKGDIAEGYSVSREKKESFPLTVTSAQKNPTAFYLCASAPGLANTGELFFGEGSRLTVL.

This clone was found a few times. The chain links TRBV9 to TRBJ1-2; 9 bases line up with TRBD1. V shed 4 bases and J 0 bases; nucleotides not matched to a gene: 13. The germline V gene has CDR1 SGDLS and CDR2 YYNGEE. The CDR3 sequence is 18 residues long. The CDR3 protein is CASSRGPRDRDTNYGYTF. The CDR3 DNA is TGTGCCAGCAGCCGAGGGCCAAGGGACAGGGACACTAACTATGGCTACACCTTC.

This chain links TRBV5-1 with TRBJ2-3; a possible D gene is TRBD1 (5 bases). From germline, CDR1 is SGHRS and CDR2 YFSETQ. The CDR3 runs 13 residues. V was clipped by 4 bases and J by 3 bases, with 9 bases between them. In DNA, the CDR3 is TGCGCCAGCAGCCAGGGCTCGACAGATACGCAGTATTTT. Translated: CASSQGSTDTQYF. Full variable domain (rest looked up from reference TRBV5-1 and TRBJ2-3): KAGVTQTPRYLIKTRGQQVTLSCSPISGHRSVSWYQQTPGQGLQFLFEYFSETQRNKGNFPGRFSGRQFSNSRSEMNVSTLELGDSALYLCASSQGSTDTQYFGPGTRLTVL.

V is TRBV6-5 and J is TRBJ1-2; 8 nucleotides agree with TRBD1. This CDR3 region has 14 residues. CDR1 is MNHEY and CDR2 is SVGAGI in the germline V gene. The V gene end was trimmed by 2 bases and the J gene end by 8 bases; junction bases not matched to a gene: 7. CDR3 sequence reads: CASSYPARGHGYTF. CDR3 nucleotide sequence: TGTGCCAGCAGTTACCCGGCCAGGGGGCACGGCTACACCTTC.

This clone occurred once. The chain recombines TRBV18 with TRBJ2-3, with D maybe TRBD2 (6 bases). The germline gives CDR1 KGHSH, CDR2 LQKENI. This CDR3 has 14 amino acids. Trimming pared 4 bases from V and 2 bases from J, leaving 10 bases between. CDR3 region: CASSLARDTDTQYF. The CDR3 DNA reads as TGTGCCAGCTCACTCGCGCGGGACACAGATACGCAGTATTTT.

As DNA, the CDR3 is TGTGCCAGCAGAATACAAAACAACAATGAGCAGTTCTTC. Translating gives CASRIQNNNEQFF. The V and J genes are TRBV14 and TRBJ2-1; D call uncertain. The CDR3 length is 13 residues. With 6 bases removed from V and 5 bases from J, the gap between germline ends came to 11 bases. Per germline, CDR1 SGHDN and CDR2 FVKESK.

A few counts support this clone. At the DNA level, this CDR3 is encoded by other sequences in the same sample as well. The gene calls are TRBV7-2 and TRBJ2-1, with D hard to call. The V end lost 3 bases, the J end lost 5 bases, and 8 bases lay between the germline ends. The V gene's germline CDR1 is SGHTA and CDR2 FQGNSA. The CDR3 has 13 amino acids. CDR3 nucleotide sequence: TGTGCCAGCAGCTTGGCCTCGGACAATGAGCAGTTCTTC. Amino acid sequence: CASSLASDNEQFF. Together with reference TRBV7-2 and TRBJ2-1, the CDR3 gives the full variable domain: GAGVSQSPSNKVTEKGKDVELRCDPISGHTALYWYRQSLGQGLEFLIYFQGNSAPDKSGLPSDRFSAERTGGSVSTLTIQRTQQEDSAVYLCASSLASDNEQFFGPGTRLTVL.

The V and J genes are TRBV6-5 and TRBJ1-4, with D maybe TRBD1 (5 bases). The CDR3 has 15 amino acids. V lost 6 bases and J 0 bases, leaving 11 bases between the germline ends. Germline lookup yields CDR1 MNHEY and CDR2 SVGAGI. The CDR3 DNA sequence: TGTGCCAGCAGCCGACAGCTTGCAACTAATGAAAAACTGTTTTTT. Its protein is CASSRQLATNEKLFF.

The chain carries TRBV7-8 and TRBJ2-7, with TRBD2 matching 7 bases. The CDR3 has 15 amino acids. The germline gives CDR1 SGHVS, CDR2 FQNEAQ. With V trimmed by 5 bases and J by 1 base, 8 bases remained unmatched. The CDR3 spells CASSPLLADSYEQYF. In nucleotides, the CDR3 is TGTGCCAGCAGCCCCTTGCTAGCGGATTCCTACGAGCAGTACTTC.

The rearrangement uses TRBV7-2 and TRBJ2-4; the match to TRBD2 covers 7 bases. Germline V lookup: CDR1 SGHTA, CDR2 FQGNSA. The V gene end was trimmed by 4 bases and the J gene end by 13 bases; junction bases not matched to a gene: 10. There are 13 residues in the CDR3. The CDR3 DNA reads TGTGCCAGCAGCTCGTGGGGGGAGGGGACGCAGTACTTC. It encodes CASSSWGEGTQYF. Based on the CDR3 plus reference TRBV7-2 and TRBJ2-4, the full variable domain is GAGVSQSPSNKVTEKGKDVELRCDPISGHTALYWYRQSLGQGLEFLIYFQGNSAPDKSGLPSDRFSAERTGGSVSTLTIQRTQQEDSAVYLCASSSWGEGTQYFGAGTRLSVL.

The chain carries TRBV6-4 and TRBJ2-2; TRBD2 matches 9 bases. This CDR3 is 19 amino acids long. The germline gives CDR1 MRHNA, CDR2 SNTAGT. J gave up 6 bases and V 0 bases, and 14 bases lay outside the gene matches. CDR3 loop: CASSDSGGRARGEAGELFF. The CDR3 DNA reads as TGTGCCAGCAGTGACTCCGGCGGGAGGGCTAGGGGGGAGGCCGGGGAGCTGTTTTTT.

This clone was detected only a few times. The CDR3, as DNA: TGCGCCAGCAGCTTGACTAGCGTCACAGATACGCAGTATTTT. Encoded protein: CASSLTSVTDTQYF. This chain links TRBV5-1 with TRBJ2-3, with 7 bases lining up with TRBD2. The CDR3 is 14 amino acids. Germline CDR1 and CDR2: SGHRS and YFSETQ. The V gene end was trimmed by 1 base and the J gene end by 2 bases; junction bases not matched to a gene: 1.

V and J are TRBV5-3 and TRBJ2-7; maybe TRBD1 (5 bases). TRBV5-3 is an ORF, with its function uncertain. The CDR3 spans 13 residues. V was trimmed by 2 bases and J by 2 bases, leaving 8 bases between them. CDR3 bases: TGTGCCAGAAGCTTTGACAGCACCTACGAGCAGTACTTC. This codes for CARSFDSTYEQYF.

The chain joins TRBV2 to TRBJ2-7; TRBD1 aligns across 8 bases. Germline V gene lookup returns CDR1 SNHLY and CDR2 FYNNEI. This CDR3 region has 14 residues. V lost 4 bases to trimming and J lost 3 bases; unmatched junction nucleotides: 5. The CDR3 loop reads CASSVGQVLYEQYF. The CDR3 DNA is TGTGCCAGCAGTGTGGGACAGGTCCTCTACGAGCAGTACTTC.

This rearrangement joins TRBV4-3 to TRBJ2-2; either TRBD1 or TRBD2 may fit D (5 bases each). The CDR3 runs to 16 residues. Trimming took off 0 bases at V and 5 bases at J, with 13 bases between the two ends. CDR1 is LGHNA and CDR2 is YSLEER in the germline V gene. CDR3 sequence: CASSQEMGPLTGELFF. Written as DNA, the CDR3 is TGCGCCAGCAGCCAAGAAATGGGACCTCTTACCGGGGAGCTGTTTTTT.

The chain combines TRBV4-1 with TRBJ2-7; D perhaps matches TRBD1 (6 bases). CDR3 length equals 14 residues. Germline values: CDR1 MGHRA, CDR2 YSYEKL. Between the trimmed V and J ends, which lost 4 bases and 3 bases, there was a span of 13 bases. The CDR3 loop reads CASSRDLQGYEQYF. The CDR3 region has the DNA TGCGCCAGCAGCCGAGATTTACAGGGCTACGAGCAGTACTTC.

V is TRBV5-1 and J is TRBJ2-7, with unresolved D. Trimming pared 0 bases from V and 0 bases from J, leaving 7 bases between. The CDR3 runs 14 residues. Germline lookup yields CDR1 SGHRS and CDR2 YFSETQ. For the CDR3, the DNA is TGCGCCAGCAGCTTGGACAGTAGCTCCTACGAGCAGTACTTC. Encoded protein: CASSLDSSSYEQYF.

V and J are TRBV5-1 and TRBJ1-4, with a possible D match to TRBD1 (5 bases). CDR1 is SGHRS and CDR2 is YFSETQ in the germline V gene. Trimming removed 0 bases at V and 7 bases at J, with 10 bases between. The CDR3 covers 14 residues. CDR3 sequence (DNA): TGCGCCAGCAGCTTGGGGGGCGCTTTTGAAAAACTGTTTTTT. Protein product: CASSLGGAFEKLFF.

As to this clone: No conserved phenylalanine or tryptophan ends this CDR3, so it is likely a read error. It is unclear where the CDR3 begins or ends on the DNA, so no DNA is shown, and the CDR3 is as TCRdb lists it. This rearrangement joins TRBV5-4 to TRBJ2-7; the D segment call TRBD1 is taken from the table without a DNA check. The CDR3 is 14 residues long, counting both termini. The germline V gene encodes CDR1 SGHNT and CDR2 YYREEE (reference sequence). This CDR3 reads CASSLVSRGASAGL.

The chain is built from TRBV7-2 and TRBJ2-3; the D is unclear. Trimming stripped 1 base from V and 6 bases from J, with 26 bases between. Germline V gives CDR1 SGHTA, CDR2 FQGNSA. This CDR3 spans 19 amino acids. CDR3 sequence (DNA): TGTGCCAGCAGCTTAGGGCCACAGATGCCGACCTCCATGGGGGATACGCAGTATTTT. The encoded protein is CASSLGPQMPTSMGDTQYF.

This chain's CDR3 is CASSYGQTPPPQHF. The CDR3 bases are TGTGCCAGCAGTTACGGGCAGACTCCGCCGCCCCAGCATTTT. The chain carries TRBV6-6 and TRBJ1-5; no reliable D call. CDR3 length equals 14 residues. From germline, CDR1 is MNHNY and CDR2 SVGAGI (reference sequence). Trimming took off 2 bases at V and 9 bases at J, with 14 bases between the two ends.